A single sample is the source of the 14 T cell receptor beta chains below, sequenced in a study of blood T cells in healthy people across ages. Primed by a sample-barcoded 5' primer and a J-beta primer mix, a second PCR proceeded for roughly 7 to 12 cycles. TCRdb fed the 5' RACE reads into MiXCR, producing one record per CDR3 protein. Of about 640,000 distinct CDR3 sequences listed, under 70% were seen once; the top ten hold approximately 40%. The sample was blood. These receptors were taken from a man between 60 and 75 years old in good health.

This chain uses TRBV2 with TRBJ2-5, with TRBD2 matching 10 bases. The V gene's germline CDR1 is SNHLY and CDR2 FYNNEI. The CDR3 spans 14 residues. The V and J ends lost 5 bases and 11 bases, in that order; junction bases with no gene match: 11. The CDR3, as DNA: TGTGCCAGCAGTTGGAGCGGGGGGGCCTTGGCTCAGTACTTC. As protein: CASSWSGGALAQYF.

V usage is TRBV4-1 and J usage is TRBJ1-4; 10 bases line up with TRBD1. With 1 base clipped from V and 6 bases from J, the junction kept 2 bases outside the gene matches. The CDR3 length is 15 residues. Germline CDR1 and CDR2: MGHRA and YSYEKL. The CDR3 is CASSQGQGADEKLFF. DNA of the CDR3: TGCGCCAGCAGCCAAGGACAGGGGGCGGATGAAAAACTGTTTTTT.

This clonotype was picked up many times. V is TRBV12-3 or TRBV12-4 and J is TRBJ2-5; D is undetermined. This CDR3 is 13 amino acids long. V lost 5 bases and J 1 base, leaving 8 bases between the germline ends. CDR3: CASSLQIQETQYF. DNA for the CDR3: TGTGCCAGCAGTCTACAGATCCAAGAGACCCAGTACTTC.

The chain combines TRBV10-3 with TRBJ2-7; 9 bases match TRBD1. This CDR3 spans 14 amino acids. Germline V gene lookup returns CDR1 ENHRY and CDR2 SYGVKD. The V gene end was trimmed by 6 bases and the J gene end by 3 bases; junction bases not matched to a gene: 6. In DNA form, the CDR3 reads TGTGCCATCAGGAGGGACAGGGACTTCTACGAGCAGTACTTC. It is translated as CAIRRDRDFYEQYF.

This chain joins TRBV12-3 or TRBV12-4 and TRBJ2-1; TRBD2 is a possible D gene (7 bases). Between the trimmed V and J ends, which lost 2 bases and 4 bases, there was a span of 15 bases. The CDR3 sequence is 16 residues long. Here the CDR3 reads CASSLPLGRGYNEQFF. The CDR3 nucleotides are TGTGCCAGCAGTTTACCCCTGGGGAGGGGGTACAATGAGCAGTTCTTC.

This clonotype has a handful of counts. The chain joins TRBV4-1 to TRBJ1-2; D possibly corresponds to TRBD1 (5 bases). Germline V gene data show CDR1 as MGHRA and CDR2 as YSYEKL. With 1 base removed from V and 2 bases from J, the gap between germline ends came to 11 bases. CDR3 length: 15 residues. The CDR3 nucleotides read TGCGCCAGCAGCCAAGTAGCAGGGTTGAACTATGGCTACACCTTC. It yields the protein CASSQVAGLNYGYTF.

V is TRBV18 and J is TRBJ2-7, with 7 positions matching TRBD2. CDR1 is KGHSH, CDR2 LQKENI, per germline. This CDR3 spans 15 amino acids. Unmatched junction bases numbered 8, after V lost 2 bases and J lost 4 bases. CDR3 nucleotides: TGTGCCAGCTCACCAAATGGCGGGGGAGATTACGAGCAGTACTTC. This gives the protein CASSPNGGGDYEQYF.

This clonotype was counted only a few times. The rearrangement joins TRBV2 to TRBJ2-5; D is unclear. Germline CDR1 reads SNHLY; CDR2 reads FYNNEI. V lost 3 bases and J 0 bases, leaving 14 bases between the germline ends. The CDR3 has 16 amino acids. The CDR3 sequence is CASSEGKLWYQETQYF. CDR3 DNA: TGTGCCAGCAGTGAGGGGAAACTATGGTACCAAGAGACCCAGTACTTC. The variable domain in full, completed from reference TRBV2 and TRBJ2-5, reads EPEVTQTPSHQVTQMGQEVILRCVPISNHLYFYWYRQILGQKVEFLVSFYNNEISEKSEIFDDQFSVERPDGSNFTLKIRSTKLEDSAMYFCASSEGKLWYQETQYFGPGTRLLVL.

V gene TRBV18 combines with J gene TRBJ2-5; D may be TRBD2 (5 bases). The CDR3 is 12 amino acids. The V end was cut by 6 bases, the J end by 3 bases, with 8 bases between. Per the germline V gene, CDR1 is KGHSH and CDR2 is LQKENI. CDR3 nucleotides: TGTGCCAGCTCGGACTGGAAAGAGACCCAGTACTTC. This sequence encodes CASSDWKETQYF.

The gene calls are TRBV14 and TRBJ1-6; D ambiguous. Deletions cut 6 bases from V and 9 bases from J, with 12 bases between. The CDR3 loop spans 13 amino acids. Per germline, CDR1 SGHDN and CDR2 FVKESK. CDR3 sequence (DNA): TGTGCCAGCAGGGGTTCCGGGAGTTCACCCCTCCACTTT. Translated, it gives CASRGSGSSPLHF.

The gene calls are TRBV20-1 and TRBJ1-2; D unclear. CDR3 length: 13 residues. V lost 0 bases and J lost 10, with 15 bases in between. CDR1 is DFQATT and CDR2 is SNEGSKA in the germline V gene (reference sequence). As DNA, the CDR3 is TGCAGTGCTAGAGAACCATACACCGACGACTACACCTTC. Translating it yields CSAREPYTDDYTF.

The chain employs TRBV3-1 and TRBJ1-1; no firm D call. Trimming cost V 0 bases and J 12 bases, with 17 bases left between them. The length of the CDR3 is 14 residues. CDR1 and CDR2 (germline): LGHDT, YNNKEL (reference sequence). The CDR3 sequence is CASSQEKGGQATFF. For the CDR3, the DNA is TGTGCCAGCAGCCAAGAGAAAGGTGGGCAGGCAACTTTCTTT.

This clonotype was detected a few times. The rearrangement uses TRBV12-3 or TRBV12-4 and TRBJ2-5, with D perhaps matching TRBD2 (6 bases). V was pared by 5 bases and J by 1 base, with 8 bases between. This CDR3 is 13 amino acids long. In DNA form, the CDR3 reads TGTGCCAGCAGTCAGCGGGTCCAAGAGACCCAGTACTTC. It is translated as CASSQRVQETQYF.

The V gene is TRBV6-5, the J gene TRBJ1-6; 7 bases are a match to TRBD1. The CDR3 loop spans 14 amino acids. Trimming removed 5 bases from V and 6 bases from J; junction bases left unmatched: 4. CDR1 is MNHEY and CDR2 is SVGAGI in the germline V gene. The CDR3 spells CASSAGQINSPLHF. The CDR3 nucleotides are TGTGCCAGCAGTGCGGGACAGATTAATTCACCCCTCCACTTT.